Following are 16 T cell receptor beta chains from one sample sequenced in a study of blood T cell repertoires in COVID-19. Produced via immunoSEQ multiplex PCR; TCRdb's table is partial and in-frame only. The data show under 200,000 clones, roughly 84% seen once. Specimen: PBMCs or T cells enriched from blood (not recorded which). All receptors derive from a woman aged 45-60 years who had recovered from COVID-19.

The V call is TRBV7-9, the J call TRBJ2-1; D call uncertain. The V and J ends lost 1 base and 0 bases respectively, with 4 bases between them. The CDR3 has 14 residues. Germline V gene lookup returns CDR1 SEHNR and CDR2 FQNEAQ (reference sequence). CDR3 in amino acids: CASSLESSYNEQFF. The CDR3 bases are TGTGCCAGCAGCTTAGAGAGCTCCTACAATGAGCAGTTCTTC.

V gene TRBV2 combines with J gene TRBJ2-3, with 8 bases aligning to TRBD2. Trimming took 9 bases from V and 2 from J; bases not matched to a gene: 10. The CDR3 sequence is 15 residues long. In germline, CDR1 is SNHLY, CDR2 FYNNEI. CDR3 DNA sequence: TGTGCCAGTACCCTCGGGGGGGGGATCACAGATACGCAGTATTTT. Translated: CASTLGGGITDTQYF.

The rearrangement links TRBV5-1 to TRBJ1-4; maybe TRBD1 (5 bases). This CDR3 region has 15 residues. Per the germline V gene, CDR1 is SGHRS and CDR2 is YFSETQ. Deletions cut 0 bases from V and 4 bases from J, with 10 bases between. CDR3 protein: CASSLDGGVNEKLFF. The CDR3 DNA sequence: TGCGCCAGCAGCTTGGATGGAGGGGTTAATGAAAAACTGTTTTTT.

As concerns this clone: Mismatch with germline at one junction end may stem from a read error. The chain is built from TRBV7-6 and TRBJ2-3, with TRBD1 matching 7 bases. Germline V gene lookup returns CDR1 SGHVS and CDR2 FNYEAQ. The CDR3 runs 17 residues. Written as DNA, the CDR3 is TGTGCCAGCAGCTCCTACGAACCCCGGGACAGCACCGATACGCAGTATTTT. This encodes CASSSYEPRDSTDTQYF.

The chain couples TRBV5-4 to TRBJ2-3; 13 positions agree with TRBD2. Trimming removed 4 bases from V and 2 bases from J; junction bases left unmatched: 4. The CDR3 loop spans 16 amino acids. The V gene's germline CDR1 is SGHNT and CDR2 YYREEE (reference sequence). CDR3 in DNA: TGTGCCAGCAGCCTGACTAGCGGGAGGTTCACAGATACGCAGTATTTT. It encodes CASSLTSGRFTDTQYF.

V is TRBV7-9 and J is TRBJ2-5; TRBD1 agrees at 9 bases. The CDR3 length is 17 residues. V shed 2 bases and J 5 bases; nucleotides not matched to a gene: 12. CDR1 SEHNR and CDR2 FQNEAQ come from the germline V gene (reference sequence). The CDR3 loop is CASSLTPTGQGGETQYF. The CDR3 bases are TGTGCCAGCAGCTTAACCCCTACGGGACAGGGAGGGGAGACCCAGTACTTC.

J is TRBJ1-4 and V is TRBV30; D remains unclear. The germline V gene encodes CDR1 GTSNPN and CDR2 SVGIG (reference sequence). The CDR3 is 13 residues long. The V end was cut by 4 bases, the J end by 3 bases, with 9 bases between. CDR3 sequence (DNA): TGTGCCTGGACGCCAGGCTCTAATGAAAAACTGTTTTTT. Its protein is CAWTPGSNEKLFF.

V usage is TRBV7-9 and J usage is TRBJ1-1; 8 bases map to TRBD1. CDR1 is SEHNR and CDR2 is FQNEAQ in the germline V gene (reference sequence). Unmatched junction bases numbered 5, after V lost 4 bases and J lost 1 base. The CDR3 covers 15 residues. CDR3 protein: CASSSSGTGNTEAFF. The CDR3 region has the DNA TGTGCCAGCAGCTCCTCCGGGACAGGGAACACTGAAGCTTTCTTT.

The chain recombines TRBV19 with TRBJ1-2; D not resolved. Trimming took 8 bases from V and 4 from J, leaving 14 bases between them. The germline V gene encodes CDR1 LNHDA and CDR2 SQIVND (reference sequence). The CDR3 totals 13 residues. The CDR3 sequence is CASHVLGSYGYTF. The CDR3 bases are TGTGCCAGTCATGTCCTCGGTTCCTATGGCTACACCTTC.

The chain has TRBV4-3 and TRBJ1-2; TRBD1 is a possible D gene (5 bases). V gave up 1 base and J gave up 0 bases, with 9 bases separating them. CDR3 length equals 15 residues. CDR1 and CDR2 from the germline V gene are LGHNA and YSLEER. The CDR3: CASSQVRTSNYGYTF. The CDR3 bases are TGCGCCAGCAGCCAAGTTCGGACATCTAACTATGGCTACACCTTC.

The V call is TRBV5-1, the J call TRBJ2-3; D might be TRBD1 (5 bases). Germline V gene data show CDR1 as SGHRS and CDR2 as YFSETQ. CDR3 length: 14 residues. V dropped 7 bases and J dropped 2 bases, with 14 bases sitting between them. This CDR3 reads CASGPRDPTDTQYF. In DNA form, the CDR3 reads TGCGCCAGCGGTCCCAGGGATCCCACAGATACGCAGTATTTT.

V gene TRBV28 combines with J gene TRBJ2-2; the match to TRBD2 covers 8 bases. CDR3 length: 14 residues. Trimming cost V 8 bases and J 2 bases; bases outside gene matches: 4. Looked up from germline, CDR1 is MDHEN and CDR2 is SYDVKM. This CDR3 reads CASGLALNTGELFF. The CDR3 DNA reads TGTGCCAGCGGACTAGCCCTAAACACCGGGGAGCTGTTTTTT. Filled out from reference TRBV28 and TRBJ2-2, the complete variable domain reads DVKVTQSSRYLVKRTGEKVFLECVQDMDHENMFWYRQDPGLGLRLIYFSYDVKMKEKGDIPEGYSVSREKKERFSLILESASTNQTSMYLCASGLALNTGELFFGEGSRLTVL.

The rearrangement links TRBV11-3 to TRBJ2-3; TRBD2 aligns across 14 bases. There are 17 residues in the CDR3. Losses at the gene ends were 5 bases for V and 2 bases for J; bases not matched to a gene: 6. The germline V gene has CDR1 SGHNT and CDR2 YENEEA. The CDR3 DNA follows: TGTGCCAGCAGCACCCGGACTAGCGGGAGGCTCACAGATACGCAGTATTTT. Protein product: CASSTRTSGRLTDTQYF.

This clone was picked up one time. This sequence joins TRBV7-2 and TRBJ2-1; 14 bases align to TRBD2. J gave up 7 bases and V 4 bases, and 12 bases lay outside the gene matches. The CDR3 totals 18 residues. Germline V CDR1 and CDR2: SGHTA, FQGNSA. The CDR3 loop is CASSSQRTSGRRANEQFF. DNA for the CDR3: TGTGCCAGCAGCTCGCAAAGGACTAGCGGGAGGAGGGCGAATGAGCAGTTCTTC.

The gene calls are TRBV7-9 and TRBJ2-7, with 9 positions matching TRBD2. The CDR3 consists of 13 residues. Trimming cost V 5 bases and J 2 bases; bases outside gene matches: 1. Germline V gene sequence: CDR1 SEHNR, CDR2 FQNEAQ (reference sequence). CDR3 bases: TGTGCCAGCAGCCGGACTAGCGCCTACGAGCAGTACTTC. Protein: CASSRTSAYEQYF.

The chain has TRBV3-1 (or the pseudogene TRBV3-2) and TRBJ1-3; D uncertain. The CDR3 consists of 13 residues. Germline CDR1 LGHDT, CDR2 YNNKEL (reference sequence). V lost 8 bases and J 0 bases, leaving 8 bases between the germline ends. CDR3 loop: CASSRISGNTIYF. Here the CDR3 DNA reads TGTGCCAGCTCCAGAATCTCTGGAAACACCATATATTTT.